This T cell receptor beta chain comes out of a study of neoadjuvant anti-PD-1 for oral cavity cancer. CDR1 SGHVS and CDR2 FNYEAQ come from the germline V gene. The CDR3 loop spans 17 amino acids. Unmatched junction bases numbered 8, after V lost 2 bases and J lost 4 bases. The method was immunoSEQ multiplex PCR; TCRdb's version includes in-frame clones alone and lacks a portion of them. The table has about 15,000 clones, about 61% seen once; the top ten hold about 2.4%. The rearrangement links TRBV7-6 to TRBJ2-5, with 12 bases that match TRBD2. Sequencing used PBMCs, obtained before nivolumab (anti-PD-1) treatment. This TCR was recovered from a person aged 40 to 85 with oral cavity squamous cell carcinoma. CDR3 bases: TGTGCCAGCAGCTTATCGGCTAGCGGGGGGGCCATAGAGACCCAGTACTTC. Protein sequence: CASSLSASGGAIETQYF.